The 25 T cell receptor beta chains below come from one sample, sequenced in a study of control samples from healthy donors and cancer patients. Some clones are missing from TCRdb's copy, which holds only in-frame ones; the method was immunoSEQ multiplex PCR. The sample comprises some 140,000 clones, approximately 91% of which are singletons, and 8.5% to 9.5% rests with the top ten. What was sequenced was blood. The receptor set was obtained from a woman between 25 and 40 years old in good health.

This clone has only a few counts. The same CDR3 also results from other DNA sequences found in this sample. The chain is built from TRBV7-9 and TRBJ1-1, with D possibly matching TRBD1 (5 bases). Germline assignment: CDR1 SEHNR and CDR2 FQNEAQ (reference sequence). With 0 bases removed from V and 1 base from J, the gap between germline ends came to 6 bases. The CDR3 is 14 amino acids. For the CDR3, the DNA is TGTGCCAGCAGCTTAGCAGGGGAGAACACTGAAGCTTTCTTT. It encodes CASSLAGENTEAFF.

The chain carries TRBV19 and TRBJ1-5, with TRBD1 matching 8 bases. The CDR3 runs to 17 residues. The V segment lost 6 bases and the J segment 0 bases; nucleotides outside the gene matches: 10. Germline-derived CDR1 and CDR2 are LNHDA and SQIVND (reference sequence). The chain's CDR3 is CASRGTGGVYSNQPQHF. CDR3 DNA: TGTGCCAGTAGGGGAACAGGGGGTGTCTATAGCAATCAGCCCCAGCATTTT. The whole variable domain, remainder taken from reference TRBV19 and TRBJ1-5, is DGGITQSPKYLFRKEGQNVTLSCEQNLNHDAMYWYRQDPGQGLRLIYYSQIVNDFQKGDIAEGYSVSREKKESFPLTVTSAQKNPTAFYLCASRGTGGVYSNQPQHFGDGTRLSIL.

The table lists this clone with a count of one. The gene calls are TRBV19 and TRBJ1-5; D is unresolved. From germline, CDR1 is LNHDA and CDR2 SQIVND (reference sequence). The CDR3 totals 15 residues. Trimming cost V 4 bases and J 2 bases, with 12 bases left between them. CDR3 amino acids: CASSTDSGGNQPQHF. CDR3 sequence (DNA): TGTGCCAGTAGTACAGACTCTGGGGGCAATCAGCCCCAGCATTTT. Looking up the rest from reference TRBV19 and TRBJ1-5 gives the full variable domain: DGGITQSPKYLFRKEGQNVTLSCEQNLNHDAMYWYRQDPGQGLRLIYYSQIVNDFQKGDIAEGYSVSREKKESFPLTVTSAQKNPTAFYLCASSTDSGGNQPQHFGDGTRLSIL.

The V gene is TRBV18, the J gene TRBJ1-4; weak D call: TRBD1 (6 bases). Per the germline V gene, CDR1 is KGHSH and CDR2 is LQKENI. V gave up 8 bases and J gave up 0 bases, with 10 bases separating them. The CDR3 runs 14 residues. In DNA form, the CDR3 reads TGTGCCAGCGACACAGGGACAACTAATGAAAAACTGTTTTTT. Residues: CASDTGTTNEKLFF.

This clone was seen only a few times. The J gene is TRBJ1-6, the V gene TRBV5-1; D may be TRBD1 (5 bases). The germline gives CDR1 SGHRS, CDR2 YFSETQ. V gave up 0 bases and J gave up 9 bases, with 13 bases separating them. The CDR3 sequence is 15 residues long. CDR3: CASSLAQGGSSPLHF. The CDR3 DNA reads TGCGCCAGCAGCTTGGCCCAGGGCGGGAGTTCACCCCTCCACTTT.

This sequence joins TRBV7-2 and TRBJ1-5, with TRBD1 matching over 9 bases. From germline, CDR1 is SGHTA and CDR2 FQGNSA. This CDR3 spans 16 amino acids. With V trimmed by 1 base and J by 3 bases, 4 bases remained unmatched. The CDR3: CASSLDRDRANQPQHF. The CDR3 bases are TGTGCCAGCAGCTTAGACCGGGACAGGGCCAATCAGCCCCAGCATTTT.

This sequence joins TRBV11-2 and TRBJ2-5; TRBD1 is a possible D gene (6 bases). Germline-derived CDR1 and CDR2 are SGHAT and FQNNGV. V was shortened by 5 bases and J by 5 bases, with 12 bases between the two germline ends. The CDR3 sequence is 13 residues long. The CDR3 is CASSLQGPETQYF. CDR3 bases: TGTGCCAGCAGCCTGCAGGGGCCGGAGACCCAGTACTTC.

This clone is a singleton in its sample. The CDR3 DNA is TGTGCCAGCAGCCCCCAGCCTTCAACGTACACCATATATTTT. Residues: CASSPQPSTYTIYF. J is TRBJ1-3 and V is TRBV5-4; D unresolved. Trimming pared 4 bases from V and 8 bases from J, leaving 16 bases between. The CDR3 totals 14 residues. CDR1 SGHNT and CDR2 YYREEE come from the germline V gene (reference sequence).

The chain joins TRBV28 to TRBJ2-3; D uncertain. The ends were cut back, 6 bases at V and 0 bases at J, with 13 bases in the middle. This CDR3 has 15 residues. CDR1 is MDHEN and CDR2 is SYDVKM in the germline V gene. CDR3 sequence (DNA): TGTGCCAGCAGGCTCGACGGACCTAGCACAGATACGCAGTATTTT. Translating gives CASRLDGPSTDTQYF.

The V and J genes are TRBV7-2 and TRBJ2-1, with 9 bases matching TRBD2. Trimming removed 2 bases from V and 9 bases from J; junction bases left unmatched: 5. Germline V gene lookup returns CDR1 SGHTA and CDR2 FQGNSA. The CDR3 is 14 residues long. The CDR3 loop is CASSLILAGPEQFF. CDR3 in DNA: TGTGCCAGCAGCTTAATTCTAGCGGGACCTGAGCAGTTCTTC.

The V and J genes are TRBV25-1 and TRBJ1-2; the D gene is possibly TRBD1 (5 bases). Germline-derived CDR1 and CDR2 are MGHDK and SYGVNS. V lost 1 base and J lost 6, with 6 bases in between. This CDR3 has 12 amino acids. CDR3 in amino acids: CASSELGDGYTF. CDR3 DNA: TGTGCCAGCAGTGAATTGGGGGATGGCTACACCTTC.

The CDR3 DNA sequence: TGTGCCAGCAGCAGCCGATACGAGCAGTACTTC. This sequence encodes CASSSRYEQYF. The V and J genes are TRBV21-1 and TRBJ2-7. TRBV21-1 is a known pseudogene. CDR3 length: 11 amino acids.

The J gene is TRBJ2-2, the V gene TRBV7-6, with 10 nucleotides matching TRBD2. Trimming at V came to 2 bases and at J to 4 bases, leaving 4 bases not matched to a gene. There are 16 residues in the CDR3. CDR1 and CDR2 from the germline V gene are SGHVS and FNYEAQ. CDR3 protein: CASSLQAGGGTGELFF. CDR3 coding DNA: TGTGCCAGCAGCTTACAAGCGGGAGGGGGCACCGGGGAGCTGTTTTTT.

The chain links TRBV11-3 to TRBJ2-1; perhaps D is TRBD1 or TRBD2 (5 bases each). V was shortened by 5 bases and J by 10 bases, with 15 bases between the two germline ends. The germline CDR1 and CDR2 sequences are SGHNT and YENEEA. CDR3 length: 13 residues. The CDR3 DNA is TGTGCCAGCAGCCCGGGGACCCTTGGGGAGCAGTTCTTC. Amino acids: CASSPGTLGEQFF.

The CDR3 loop is CASSQNARTDTQYF. The CDR3 DNA sequence: TGTGCCAGCAGCCAAAATGCTCGCACAGATACGCAGTATTTT. The chain recombines TRBV5-4 with TRBJ2-3; D is unresolved. There are 14 residues in the CDR3. Germline V gene sequence: CDR1 SGHNT, CDR2 YYREEE (reference sequence). V was cut by 4 bases and J by 1 base, with 10 bases left in between.

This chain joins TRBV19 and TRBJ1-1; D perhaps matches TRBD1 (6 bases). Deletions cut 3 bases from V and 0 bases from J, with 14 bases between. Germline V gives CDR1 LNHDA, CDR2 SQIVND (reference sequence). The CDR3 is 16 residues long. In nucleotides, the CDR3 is TGTGCCAGTAGTATGGGGGACGGACAGCTGAACACTGAAGCTTTCTTT. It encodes CASSMGDGQLNTEAFF.

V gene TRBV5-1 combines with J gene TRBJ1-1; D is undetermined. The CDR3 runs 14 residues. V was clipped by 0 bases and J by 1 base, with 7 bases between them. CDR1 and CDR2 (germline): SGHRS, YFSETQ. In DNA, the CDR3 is TGCGCCAGCAGCTTGGTGGCGGGGAACACTGAAGCTTTCTTT. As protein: CASSLVAGNTEAFF. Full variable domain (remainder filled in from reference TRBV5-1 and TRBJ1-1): KAGVTQTPRYLIKTRGQQVTLSCSPISGHRSVSWYQQTPGQGLQFLFEYFSETQRNKGNFPGRFSGRQFSNSRSEMNVSTLELGDSALYLCASSLVAGNTEAFFGQGTRLTVV.

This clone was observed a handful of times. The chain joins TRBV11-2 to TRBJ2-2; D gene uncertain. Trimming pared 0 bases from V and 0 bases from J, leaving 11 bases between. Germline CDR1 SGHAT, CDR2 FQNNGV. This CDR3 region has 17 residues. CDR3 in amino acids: CASSLDHGSANTGELFF. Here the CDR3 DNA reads TGTGCCAGCAGCTTAGATCATGGCAGCGCGAACACCGGGGAGCTGTTTTTT. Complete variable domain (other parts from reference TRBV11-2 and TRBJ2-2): EAGVAQSPRYKIIEKRQSVAFWCNPISGHATLYWYQQILGQGPKLLIQFQNNGVVDDSQLPKDRFSAERLKGVDSTLKIQPAKLEDSAVYLCASSLDHGSANTGELFFGEGSRLTVL.

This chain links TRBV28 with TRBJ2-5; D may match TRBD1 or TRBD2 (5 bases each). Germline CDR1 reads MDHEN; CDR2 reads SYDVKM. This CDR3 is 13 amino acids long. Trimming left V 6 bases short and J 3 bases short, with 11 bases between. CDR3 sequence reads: CASSLGEKETQYF. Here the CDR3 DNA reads TGTGCCAGCAGCCTGGGGGAGAAAGAGACCCAGTACTTC.

The DNA for the CDR3 is TGTGCCAGCAGCCTATCGCCGGGGGTAAACACTGAAGCTTTCTTT. Translation gives CASSLSPGVNTEAFF. The chain recombines TRBV7-6 with TRBJ1-1; possibly TRBD1 for D (5 bases). The ends were cut back, 5 bases at V and 2 bases at J, with 15 bases in the middle. Germline CDR1 and CDR2: SGHVS and FNYEAQ. The CDR3 consists of 15 residues.

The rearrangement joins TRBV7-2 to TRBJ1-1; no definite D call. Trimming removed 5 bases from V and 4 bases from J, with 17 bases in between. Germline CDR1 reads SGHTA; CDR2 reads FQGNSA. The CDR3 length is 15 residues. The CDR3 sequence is CASSLGNHWTTEAFF. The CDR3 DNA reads TGTGCCAGCAGCCTAGGCAATCATTGGACCACTGAAGCTTTCTTT.

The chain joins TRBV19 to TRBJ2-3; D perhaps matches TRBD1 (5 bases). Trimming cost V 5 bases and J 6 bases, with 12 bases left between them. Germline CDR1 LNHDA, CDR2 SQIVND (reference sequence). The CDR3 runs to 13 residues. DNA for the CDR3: TGTGCCAGTAGTTCTACCAGGGTGGATACGCAGTATTTT. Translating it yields CASSSTRVDTQYF. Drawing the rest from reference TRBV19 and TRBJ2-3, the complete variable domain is DGGITQSPKYLFRKEGQNVTLSCEQNLNHDAMYWYRQDPGQGLRLIYYSQIVNDFQKGDIAEGYSVSREKKESFPLTVTSAQKNPTAFYLCASSSTRVDTQYFGPGTRLTVL.

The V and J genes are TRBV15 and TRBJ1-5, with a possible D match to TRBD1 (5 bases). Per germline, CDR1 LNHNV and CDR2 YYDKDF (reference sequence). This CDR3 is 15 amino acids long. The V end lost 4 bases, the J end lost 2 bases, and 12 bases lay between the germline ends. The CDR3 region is CATSTDRSGNQPQHF. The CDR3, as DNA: TGTGCCACCAGCACCGACAGAAGCGGCAATCAGCCCCAGCATTTT.

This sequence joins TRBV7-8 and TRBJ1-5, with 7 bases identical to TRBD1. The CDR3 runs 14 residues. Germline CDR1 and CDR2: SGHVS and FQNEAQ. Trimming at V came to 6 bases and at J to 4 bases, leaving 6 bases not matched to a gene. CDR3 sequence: CASSTGTANQPQHF. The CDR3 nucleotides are TGTGCCAGCAGTACCGGGACAGCTAATCAGCCCCAGCATTTT.

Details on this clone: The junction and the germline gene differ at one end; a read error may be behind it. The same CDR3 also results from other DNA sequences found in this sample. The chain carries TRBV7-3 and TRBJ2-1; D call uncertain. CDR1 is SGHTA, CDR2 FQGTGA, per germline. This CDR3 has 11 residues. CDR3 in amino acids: CASSNDHEQFF. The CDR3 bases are TGCGCCAGCAGCAATGACCATGAGCAGTTCTTC.